This T cell receptor (beta chain) is from a study of blood T cell repertoires in COVID-19. About the study: Samples came from the United States, Italy and Spain, spanning acute and convalescent COVID-19. T cells, B-cell-depleted T cells, or PBMCs provided the cDNA or gDNA that served as material.

Produced via immunoSEQ multiplex PCR; TCRdb's table is partial and in-frame only. The sample contains a few hundred thousand clones, about 88% of which appear only once. The trim removed 2 bases at V and 5 bases at J, leaving 7 bases unmatched. CDR1 GTSNPN and CDR2 SVGIG come from the germline V gene (reference sequence). This CDR3 has 14 residues. Participants, about 18 to 90 years old, spanned under 25 US areas. Before they entered the study, exposed participants had met a COVID-19 case within 2 weeks. The sequencing sample was made of PBMCs or T cells enriched from blood (not recorded which). The receptor was derived from a woman aged 25-40 years who had been exposed to COVID-19. The J gene is TRBJ1-2, the V gene TRBV30; 8 bases align to TRBD1. In DNA form, the CDR3 reads TGTGCCTGGAGTACCCAGGGGGCGGATTATGGCTACACCTTC. It translates to CAWSTQGADYGYTF.